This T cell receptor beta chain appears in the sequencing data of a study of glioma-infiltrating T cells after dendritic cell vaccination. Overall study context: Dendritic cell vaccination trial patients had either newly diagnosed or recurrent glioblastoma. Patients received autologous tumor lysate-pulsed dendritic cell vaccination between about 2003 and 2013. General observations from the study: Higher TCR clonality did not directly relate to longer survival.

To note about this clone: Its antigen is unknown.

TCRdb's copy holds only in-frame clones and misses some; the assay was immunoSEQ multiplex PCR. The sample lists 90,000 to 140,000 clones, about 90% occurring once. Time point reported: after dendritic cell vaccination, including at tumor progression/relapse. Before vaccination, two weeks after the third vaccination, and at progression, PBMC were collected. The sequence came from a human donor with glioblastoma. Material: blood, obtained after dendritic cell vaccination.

CDR3: CAWRNSGGTQQYF. The CDR3, as DNA: TGTGCCTGGAGAAACAGCGGGGGTACCCAGCAGTACTTC. This sequence joins TRBV30 and TRBJ2-7, with 8 positions matching TRBD2. The ends lost 3 bases at V and 8 bases at J; junction bases unmatched: 9. The CDR3 runs to 13 residues. The germline V gene has CDR1 GTSNPN and CDR2 SVGIG (reference sequence).